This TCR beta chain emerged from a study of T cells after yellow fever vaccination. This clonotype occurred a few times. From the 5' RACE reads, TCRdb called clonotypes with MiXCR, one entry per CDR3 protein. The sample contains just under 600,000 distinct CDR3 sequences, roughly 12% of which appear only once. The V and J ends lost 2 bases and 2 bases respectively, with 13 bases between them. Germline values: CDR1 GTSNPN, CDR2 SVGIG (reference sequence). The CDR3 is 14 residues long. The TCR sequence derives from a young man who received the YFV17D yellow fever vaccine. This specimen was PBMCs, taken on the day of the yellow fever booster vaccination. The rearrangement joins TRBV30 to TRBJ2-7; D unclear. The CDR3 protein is CAWSPRTVTYEQYF. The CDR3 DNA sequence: TGTGCCTGGAGTCCAAGGACGGTGACCTACGAGCAGTACTTC. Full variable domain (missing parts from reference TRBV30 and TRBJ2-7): SQTIHQWPATLVQPVGSPLSLECTVEGTSNPNLYWYRQAAGRGLQLLFYSVGIGQISSEVPQNLSASRPQDRQFILSSKKLLLSDSGFYLCAWSPRTVTYEQYFGPGTRLTVT.